This TCR beta chain is from a study of blood T cells in healthy people across ages. V lost 2 bases, J lost 0 bases, and 9 bases lay in between. The CDR3 has 15 amino acids. Germline values: CDR1 MNHEY, CDR2 SMNVEV (reference sequence). Together with a sample-barcoded 5' primer, a J-beta primer mix was included in a second PCR lasting about 6 to 11 cycles. TCRdb analysed the 5' RACE reads with MiXCR anew, one entry per CDR3 protein. The profile covers 900,000 to 950,000 distinct CDR3 sequences, with around 29% appearing a single time and approximately 10% taken by the ten largest. The data also belong to a second study, concerning T cells of mothers and their children.

Source material: blood. The source is a middle-aged woman in good health. V and J are TRBV27 and TRBJ2-3, with D maybe TRBD2 (5 bases). CDR3 nucleotide sequence: TGTGCCAGCAGTTTAAACGGGATTAGCACAGATACGCAGTATTTT. This translates into CASSLNGISTDTQYF.